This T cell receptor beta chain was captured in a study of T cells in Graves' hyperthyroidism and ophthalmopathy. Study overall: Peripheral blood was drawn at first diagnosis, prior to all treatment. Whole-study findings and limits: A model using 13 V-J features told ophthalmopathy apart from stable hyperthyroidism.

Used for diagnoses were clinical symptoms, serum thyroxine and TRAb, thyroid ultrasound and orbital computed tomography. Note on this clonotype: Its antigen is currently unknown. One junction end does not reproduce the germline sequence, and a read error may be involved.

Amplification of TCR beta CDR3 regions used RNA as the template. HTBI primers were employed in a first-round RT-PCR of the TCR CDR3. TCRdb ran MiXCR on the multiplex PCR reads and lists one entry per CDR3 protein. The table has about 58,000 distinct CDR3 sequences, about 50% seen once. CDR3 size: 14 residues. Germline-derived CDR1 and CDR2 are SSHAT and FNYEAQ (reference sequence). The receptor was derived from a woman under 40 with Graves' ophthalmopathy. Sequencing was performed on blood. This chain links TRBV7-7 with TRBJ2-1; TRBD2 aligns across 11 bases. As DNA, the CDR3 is TGTGCTAGCACCACTAGCGGGAGTATAGGTGAGCAGTTCTTC. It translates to CASTTSGSIGEQFF.